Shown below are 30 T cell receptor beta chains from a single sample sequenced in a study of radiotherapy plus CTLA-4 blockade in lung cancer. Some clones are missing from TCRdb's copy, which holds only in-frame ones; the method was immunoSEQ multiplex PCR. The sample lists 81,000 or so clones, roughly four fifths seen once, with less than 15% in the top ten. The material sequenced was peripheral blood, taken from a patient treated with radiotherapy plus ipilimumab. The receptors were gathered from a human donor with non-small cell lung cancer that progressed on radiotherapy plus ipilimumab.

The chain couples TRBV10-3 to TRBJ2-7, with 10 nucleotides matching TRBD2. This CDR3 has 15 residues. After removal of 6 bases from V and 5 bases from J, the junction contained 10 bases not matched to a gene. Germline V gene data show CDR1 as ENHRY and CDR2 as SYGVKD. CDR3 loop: CAIRPSAGGPDEQYF. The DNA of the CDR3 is TGTGCCATCAGACCTTCAGCGGGAGGGCCTGACGAGCAGTACTTC.

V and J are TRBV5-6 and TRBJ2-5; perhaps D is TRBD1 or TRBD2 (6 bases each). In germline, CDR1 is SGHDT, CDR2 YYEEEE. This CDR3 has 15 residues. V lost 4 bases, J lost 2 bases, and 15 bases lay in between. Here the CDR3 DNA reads TGTGCCAGCAGCCGGAGGGTCGGGACACAAGAGACCCAGTACTTC. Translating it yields CASSRRVGTQETQYF.

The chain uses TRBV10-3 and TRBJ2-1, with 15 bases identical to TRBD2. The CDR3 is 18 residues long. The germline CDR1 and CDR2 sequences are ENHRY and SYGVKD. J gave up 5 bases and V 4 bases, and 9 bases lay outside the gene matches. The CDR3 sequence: CAISVGYGLAGGNNEQFF. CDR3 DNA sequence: TGTGCCATCAGTGTGGGGTACGGACTAGCGGGGGGGAACAATGAGCAGTTCTTC.

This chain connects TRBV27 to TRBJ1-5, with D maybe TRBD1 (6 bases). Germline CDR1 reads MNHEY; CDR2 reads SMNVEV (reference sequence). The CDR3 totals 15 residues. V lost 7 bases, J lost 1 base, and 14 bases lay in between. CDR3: CASTTTGSSNQPQHF. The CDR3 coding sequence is TGTGCCAGCACCACGACAGGTTCCAGCAATCAGCCCCAGCATTTT.

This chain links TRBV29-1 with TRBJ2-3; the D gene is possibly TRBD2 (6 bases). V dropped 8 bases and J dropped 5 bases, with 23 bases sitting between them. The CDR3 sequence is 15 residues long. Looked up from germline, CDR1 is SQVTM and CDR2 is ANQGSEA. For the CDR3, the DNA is TGCAGCATCTCACACCCCACTAGGGGAGGAGATACGCAGTATTTT. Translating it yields CSISHPTRGGDTQYF.

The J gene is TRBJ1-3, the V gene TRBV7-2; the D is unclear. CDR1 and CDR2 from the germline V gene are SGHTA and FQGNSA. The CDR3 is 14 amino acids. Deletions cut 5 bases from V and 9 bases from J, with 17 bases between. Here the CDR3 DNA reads TGTGCCAGCAGCCCTCCTAAAAGGGCGGGCACCATATATTTT. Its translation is CASSPPKRAGTIYF.

Written as DNA, the CDR3 is TGTGCTAGTGGTTCGTCTGGGGCCAACGTCCTGACTTTC. Amino acids: CASGSSGANVLTF. V and J are TRBV12-5 and TRBJ2-6; D gene uncertain. The CDR3 contains 13 residues. CDR1 is LGHNT, CDR2 FRNRAP, per germline. Trimming stripped 4 bases from V and 1 base from J, with 2 bases between.

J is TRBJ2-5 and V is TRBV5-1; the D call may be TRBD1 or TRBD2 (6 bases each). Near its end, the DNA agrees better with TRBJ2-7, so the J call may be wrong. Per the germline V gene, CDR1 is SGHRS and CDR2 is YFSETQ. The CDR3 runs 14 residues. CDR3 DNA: TGCGCCAGCAGCTTGGCCCGGGGGCCCTACGAGCAGTACTTC. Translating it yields CASSLARGPYEQYF.

CDR3 loop: CSVGGAQPQHF. CDR3 sequence (DNA): TGCAGCGTAGGAGGGGCTCAGCCCCAGCATTTT. This rearrangement joins TRBV29-1 to TRBJ1-5; weak D call: TRBD1 (5 bases). In germline, CDR1 is SQVTM, CDR2 ANQGSEA. The CDR3 is 11 amino acids. Between the trimmed V and J ends, which lost 6 bases and 6 bases, there was a span of 9 bases.

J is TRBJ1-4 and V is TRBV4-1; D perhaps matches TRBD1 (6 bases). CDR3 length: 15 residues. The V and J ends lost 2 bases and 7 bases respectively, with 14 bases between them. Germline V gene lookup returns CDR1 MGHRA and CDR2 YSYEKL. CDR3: CASSQTQGMGEKLFF. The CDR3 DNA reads TGCGCCAGCAGCCAAACACAGGGAATGGGTGAAAAACTGTTTTTT.

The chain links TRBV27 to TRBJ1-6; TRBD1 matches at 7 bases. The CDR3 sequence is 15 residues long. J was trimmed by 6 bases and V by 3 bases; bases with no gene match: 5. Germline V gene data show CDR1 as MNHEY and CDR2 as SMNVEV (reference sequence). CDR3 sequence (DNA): TGTGCCAGCAGTTTGACAGGGCCCTTTAATTCACCCCTCCACTTT. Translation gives CASSLTGPFNSPLHF.

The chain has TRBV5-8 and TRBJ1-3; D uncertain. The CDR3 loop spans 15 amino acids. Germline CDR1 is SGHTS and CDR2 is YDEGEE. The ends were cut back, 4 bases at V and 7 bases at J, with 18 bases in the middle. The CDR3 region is CASSQHWKGVNTIYF. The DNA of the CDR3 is TGTGCCAGCAGCCAACATTGGAAAGGTGTGAACACCATATATTTT.

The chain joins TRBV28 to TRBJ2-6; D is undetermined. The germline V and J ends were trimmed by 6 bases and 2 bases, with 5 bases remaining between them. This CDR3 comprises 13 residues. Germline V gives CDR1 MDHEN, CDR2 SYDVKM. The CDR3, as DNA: TGTGCCAGCAGCTCCGCTGGGGCCAACGTCCTGACTTTC. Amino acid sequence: CASSSAGANVLTF.

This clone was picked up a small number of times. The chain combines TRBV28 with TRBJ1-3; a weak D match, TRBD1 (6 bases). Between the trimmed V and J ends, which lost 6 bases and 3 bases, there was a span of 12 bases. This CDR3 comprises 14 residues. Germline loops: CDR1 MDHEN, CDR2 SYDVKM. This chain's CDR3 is CASRPTGFGNTIYF. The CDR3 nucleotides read TGTGCCAGCAGGCCAACAGGGTTTGGAAACACCATATATTTT.

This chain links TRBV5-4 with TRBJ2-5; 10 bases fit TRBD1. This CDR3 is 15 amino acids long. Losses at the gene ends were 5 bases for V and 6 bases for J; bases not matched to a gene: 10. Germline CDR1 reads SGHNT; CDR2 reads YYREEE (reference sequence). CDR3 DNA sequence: TGTGCCAGCAGGGCGGGACAGGGGAAGGAGAAGACCCAGTACTTC. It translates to CASRAGQGKEKTQYF.

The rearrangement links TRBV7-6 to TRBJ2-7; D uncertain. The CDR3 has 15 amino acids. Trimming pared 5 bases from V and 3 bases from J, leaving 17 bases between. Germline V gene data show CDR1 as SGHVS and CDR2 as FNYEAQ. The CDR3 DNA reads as TGTGCCAGCAGCCCAGTGGTAGATGGGTACTACGAGCAGTACTTC. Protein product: CASSPVVDGYYEQYF. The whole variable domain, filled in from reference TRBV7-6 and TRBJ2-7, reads GAGVSQSPRYKVTKRGQDVALRCDPISGHVSLYWYRQALGQGPEFLTYFNYEAQQDKSGLPNDRFSAERPEGSISTLTIQRTEQRDSAMYRCASSPVVDGYYEQYFGPGTRLTVT.

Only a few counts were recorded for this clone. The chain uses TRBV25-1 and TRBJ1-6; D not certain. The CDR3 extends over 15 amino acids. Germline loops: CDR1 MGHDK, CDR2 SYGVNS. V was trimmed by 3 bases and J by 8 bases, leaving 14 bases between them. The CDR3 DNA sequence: TGTGCCAGCAGTGAGAACGGTCGCGGGCATTCACCCCTCCACTTT. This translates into CASSENGRGHSPLHF.

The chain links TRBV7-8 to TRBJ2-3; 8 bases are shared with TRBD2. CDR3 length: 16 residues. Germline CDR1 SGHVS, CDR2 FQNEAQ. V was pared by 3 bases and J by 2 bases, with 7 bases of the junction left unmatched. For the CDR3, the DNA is TGTGCCAGCAGCTTTGAACCAGCGGGAGACACAGATACGCAGTATTTT. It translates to CASSFEPAGDTDTQYF.

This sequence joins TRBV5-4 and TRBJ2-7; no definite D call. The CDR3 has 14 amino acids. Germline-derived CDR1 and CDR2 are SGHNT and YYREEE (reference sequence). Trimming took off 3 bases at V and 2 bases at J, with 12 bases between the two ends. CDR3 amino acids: CASSSPTKAYEQYF. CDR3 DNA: TGTGCCAGCAGCTCCCCCACGAAGGCCTACGAGCAGTACTTC.

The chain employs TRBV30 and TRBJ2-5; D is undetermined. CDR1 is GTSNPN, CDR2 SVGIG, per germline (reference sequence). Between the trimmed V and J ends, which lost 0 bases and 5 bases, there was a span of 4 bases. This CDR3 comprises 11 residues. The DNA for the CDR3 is TGTGCCTGGAGTGTCGGGGAGACCCAGTACTTC. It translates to CAWSVGETQYF.

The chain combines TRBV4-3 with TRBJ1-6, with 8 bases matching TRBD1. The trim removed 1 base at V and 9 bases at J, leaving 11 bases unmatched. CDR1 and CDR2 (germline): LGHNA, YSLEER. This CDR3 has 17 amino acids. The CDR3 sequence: CASSQGGAGGVFSPLHF. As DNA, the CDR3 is TGCGCCAGCAGCCAAGGGGGGGCAGGGGGCGTTTTTTCACCCCTCCACTTT.

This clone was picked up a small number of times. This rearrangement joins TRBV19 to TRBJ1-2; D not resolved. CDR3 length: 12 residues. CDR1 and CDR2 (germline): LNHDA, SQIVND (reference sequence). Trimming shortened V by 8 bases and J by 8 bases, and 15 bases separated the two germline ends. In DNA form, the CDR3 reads TGTGCCAGTCACGAAGGCGGAAGCGGCTACACCTTC. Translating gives CASHEGGSGYTF.

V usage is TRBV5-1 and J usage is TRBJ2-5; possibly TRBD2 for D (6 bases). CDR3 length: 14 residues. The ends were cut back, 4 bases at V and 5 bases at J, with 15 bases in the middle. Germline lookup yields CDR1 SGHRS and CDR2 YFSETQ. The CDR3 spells CASSGGHGGETQYF. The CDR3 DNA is TGCGCCAGCAGCGGGGGTCACGGGGGTGAGACCCAGTACTTC.

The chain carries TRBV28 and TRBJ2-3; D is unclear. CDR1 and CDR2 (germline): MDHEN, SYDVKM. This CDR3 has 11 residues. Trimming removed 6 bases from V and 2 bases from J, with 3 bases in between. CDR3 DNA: TGTGCCAGCAGATCCACAGATACGCAGTATTTT. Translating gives CASRSTDTQYF.

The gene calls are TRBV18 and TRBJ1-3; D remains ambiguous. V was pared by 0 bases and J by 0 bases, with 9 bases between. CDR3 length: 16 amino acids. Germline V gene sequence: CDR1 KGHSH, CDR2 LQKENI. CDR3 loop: CASSPPVWSSGNTIYF. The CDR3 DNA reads TGTGCCAGCTCACCACCGGTCTGGAGCTCTGGAAACACCATATATTTT. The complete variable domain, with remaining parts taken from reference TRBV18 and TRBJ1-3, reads NAGVMQNPRHLVRRRGQEARLRCSPMKGHSHVYWYRQLPEEGLKFMVYLQKENIIDESGMPKERFSAEFPKEGPSILRIQQVVRGDSAAYFCASSPPVWSSGNTIYFGEGSWLTVV.

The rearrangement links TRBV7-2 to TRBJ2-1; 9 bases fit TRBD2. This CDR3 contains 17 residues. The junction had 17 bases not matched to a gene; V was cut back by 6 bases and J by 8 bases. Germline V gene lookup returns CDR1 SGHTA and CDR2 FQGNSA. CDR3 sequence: CASSFSLLAGVADEQFF. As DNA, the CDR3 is TGTGCCAGCAGTTTTAGCCTCTTAGCGGGAGTCGCGGATGAGCAGTTCTTC. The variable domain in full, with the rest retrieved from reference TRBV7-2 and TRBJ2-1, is GAGVSQSPSNKVTEKGKDVELRCDPISGHTALYWYRQSLGQGLEFLIYFQGNSAPDKSGLPSDRFSAERTGGSVSTLTIQRTQQEDSAVYLCASSFSLLAGVADEQFFGPGTRLTVL.

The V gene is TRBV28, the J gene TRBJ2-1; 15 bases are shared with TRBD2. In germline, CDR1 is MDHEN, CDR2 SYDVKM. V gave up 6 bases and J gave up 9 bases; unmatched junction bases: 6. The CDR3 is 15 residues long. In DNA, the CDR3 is TGTGCCAGCAGGCCAGGGACTAGCGGGGGGATTGAGCAGTTCTTC. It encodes CASRPGTSGGIEQFF.

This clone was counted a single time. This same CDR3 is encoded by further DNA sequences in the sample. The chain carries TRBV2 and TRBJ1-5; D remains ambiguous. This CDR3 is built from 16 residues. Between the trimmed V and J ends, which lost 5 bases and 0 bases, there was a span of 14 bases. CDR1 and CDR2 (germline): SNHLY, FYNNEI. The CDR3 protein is CASSPGVEYSNQPQHF. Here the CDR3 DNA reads TGTGCCAGCAGTCCTGGGGTGGAGTATAGCAATCAGCCCCAGCATTTT.

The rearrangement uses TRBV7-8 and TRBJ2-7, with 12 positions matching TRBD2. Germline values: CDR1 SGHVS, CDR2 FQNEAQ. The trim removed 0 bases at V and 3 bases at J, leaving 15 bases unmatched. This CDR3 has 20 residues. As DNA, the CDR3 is TGTGCCAGCAGCTTAGCGCCGGGGGCCTGGACTAGCGGGGCCCACTACGAGCAGTACTTC. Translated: CASSLAPGAWTSGAHYEQYF.

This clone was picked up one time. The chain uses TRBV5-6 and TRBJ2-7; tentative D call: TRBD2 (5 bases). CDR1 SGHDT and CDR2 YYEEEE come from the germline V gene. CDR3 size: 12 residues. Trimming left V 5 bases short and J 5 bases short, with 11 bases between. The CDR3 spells CASSLDYNEQYF. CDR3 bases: TGTGCCAGCAGTCTCGACTACAACGAGCAGTACTTC.